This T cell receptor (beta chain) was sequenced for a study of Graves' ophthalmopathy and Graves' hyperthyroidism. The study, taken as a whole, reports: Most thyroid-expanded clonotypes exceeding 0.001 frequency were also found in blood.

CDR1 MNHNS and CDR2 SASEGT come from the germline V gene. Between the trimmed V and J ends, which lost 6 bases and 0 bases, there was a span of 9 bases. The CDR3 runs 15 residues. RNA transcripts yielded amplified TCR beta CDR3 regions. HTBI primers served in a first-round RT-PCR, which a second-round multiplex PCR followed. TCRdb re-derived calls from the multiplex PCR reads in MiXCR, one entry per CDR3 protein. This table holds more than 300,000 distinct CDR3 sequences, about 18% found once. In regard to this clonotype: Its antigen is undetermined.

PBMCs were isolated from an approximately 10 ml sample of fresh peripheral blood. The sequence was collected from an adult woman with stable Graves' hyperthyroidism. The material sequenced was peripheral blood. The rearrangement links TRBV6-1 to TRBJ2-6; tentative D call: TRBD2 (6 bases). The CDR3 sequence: CASRGGVSGANVLTF. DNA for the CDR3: TGTGCCAGCAGGGGCGGGGTCTCTGGGGCCAACGTCCTGACTTTC.